This TCR beta chain was sequenced for a study of T cells in tuberculosis. Study background: Sequenced TCRs come from CD1B-GMM tetramer-binding T cells.

Assay: immunoSEQ multiplex PCR; the TCRdb copy retains only in-frame clones and omits some. The profile shows 30,000 to 35,000 clones, approximately 89% of them singletons. Germline CDR1 reads MNHEY; CDR2 reads SMNVEV (reference sequence). The germline V and J ends were trimmed by 3 bases and 1 base, with 37 bases remaining between them. There are 24 residues in the CDR3. The sequence was obtained from a donor aged 10-35 years with latent tuberculosis or without tuberculosis infection. This chain joins TRBV27 and TRBJ2-1; D is possibly TRBD1 (6 bases). The sequenced material came from PBMCs. CDR3 DNA sequence: TGTGCCAGCAGTTTCCAGGGACACCAATTTAGGGGCCAGGAGTATTTTCGTTCCTACAATGAGCAGTTCTTC. Its protein is CASSFQGHQFRGQEYFRSYNEQFF.